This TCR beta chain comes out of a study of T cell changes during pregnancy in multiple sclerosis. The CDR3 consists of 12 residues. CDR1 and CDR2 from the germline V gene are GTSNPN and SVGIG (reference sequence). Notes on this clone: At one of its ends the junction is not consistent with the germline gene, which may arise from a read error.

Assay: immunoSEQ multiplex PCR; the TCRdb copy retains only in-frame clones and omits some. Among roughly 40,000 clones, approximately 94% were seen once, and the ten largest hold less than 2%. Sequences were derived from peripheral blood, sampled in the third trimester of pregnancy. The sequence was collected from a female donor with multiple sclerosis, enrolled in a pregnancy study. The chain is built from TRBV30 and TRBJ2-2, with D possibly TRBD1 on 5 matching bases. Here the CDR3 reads CQGATNTGELFF. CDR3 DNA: TGCCAGGGCGCAACCAACACCGGGGAGCTGTTTTTT.